This TCR beta chain was identified during a study of blood T cell repertoires in COVID-19. Across the study: Donors in the United States, Italy and Spain gave samples during acute or convalescent COVID-19.

In the authors' workflow: Reference gene primer amplification yielded estimated nucleated cell counts. Profiling relied on immunoSEQ multiplex PCR, and the TCRdb table lists in-frame clones only, not all of them. The V and J calls and clone size are taken from that table; D and trimming were inferred from the DNA. The sample has some 280,000 clones, roughly 90% seen once. The junction had 4 bases not matched to a gene; V was cut back by 9 bases and J by 0 bases. CDR3 length: 13 residues. Germline loops: CDR1 MNHEY, CDR2 SVGAGI. The sequence was obtained from a woman aged 40-49 years who had recovered from COVID-19. V is TRBV6-5 and J is TRBJ1-2; the match to TRBD1 covers 7 bases. The sequenced material came from peripheral blood. In DNA form, the CDR3 reads TGTGCCAGTCGGGGACAGACTAACTATGGCTACACCTTC. Protein: CASRGQTNYGYTF.